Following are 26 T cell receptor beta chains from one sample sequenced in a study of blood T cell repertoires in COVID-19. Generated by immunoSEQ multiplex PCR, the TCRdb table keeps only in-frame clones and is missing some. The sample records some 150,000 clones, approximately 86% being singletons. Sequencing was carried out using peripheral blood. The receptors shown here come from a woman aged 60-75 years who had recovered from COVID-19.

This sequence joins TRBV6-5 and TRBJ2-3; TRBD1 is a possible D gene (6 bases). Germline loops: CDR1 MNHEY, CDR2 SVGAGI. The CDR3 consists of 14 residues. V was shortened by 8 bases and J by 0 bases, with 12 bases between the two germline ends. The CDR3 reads CASGIRGSTDTQYF. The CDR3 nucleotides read TGTGCCAGCGGAATAAGGGGGAGCACAGATACGCAGTATTTT.

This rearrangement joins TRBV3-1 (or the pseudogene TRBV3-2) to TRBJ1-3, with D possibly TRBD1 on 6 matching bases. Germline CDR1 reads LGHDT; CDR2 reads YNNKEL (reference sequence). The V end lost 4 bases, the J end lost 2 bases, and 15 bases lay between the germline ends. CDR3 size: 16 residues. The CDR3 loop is CASSPTGTSTGNTIYF. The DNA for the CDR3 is TGTGCCAGCAGCCCTACCGGGACATCAACTGGAAACACCATATATTTT.

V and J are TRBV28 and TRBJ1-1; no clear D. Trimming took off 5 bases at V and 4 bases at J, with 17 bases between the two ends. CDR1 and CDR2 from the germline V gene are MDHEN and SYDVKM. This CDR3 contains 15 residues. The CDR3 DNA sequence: TGTGCCAGCAGTCTTCGACCGCTGGGAGGCACTGAAGCTTTCTTT. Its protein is CASSLRPLGGTEAFF.

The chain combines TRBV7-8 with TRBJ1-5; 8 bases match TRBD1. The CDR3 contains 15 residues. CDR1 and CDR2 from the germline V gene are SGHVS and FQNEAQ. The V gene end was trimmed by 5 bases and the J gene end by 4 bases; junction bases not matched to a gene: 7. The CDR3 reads CASSAGTGKNQPQHF. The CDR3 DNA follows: TGTGCCAGCAGCGCCGGGACAGGAAAAAATCAGCCCCAGCATTTT. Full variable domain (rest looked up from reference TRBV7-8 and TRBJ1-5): GAGVSQSPRYKVAKRGQDVALRCDPISGHVSLFWYQQALGQGPEFLTYFQNEAQLDKSGLPSDRFFAERPEGSVSTLKIQRTQQEDSAVYLCASSAGTGKNQPQHFGDGTRLSIL.

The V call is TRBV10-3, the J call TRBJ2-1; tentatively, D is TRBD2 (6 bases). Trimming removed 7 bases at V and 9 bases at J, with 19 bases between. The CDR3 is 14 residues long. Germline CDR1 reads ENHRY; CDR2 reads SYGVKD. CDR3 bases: TGTGCCATCACGTTCTCGGGAGTGGGAGGTGAGCAGTTCTTC. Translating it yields CAITFSGVGGEQFF.

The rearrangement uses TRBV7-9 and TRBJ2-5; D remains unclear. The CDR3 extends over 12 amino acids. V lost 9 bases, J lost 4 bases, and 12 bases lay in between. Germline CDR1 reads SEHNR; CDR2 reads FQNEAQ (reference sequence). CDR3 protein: CASTEIGETQYF. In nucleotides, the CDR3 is TGTGCCAGTACCGAGATCGGAGAGACCCAGTACTTC.

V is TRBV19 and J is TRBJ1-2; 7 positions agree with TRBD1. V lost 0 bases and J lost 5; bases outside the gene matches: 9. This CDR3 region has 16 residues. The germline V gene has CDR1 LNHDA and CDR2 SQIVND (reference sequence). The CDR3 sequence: CASSIDFRDREYGYTF. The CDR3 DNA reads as TGTGCCAGTAGTATAGATTTCCGGGACAGAGAATATGGCTACACCTTC.

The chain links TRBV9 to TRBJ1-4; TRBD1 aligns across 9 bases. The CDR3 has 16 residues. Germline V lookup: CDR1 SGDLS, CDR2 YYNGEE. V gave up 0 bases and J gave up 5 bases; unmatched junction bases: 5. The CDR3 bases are TGTGCCAGCAGCGTAGGTTTTGGGACAGGGAATGAAAAACTGTTTTTT. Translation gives CASSVGFGTGNEKLFF.

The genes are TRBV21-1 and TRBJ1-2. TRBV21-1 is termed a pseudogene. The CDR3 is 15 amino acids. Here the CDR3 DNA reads TGTGCCAGCAGCAAAGACTGGGGGGGAAACTATGGCTACACCTTC. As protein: CASSKDWGGNYGYTF.

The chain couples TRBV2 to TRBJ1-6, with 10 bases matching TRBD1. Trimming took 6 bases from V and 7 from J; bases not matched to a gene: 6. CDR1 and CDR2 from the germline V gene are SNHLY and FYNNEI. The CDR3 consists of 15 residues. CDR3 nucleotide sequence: TGTGCCAGCAGGGACAGGGGGTCTCGGAATTCACCCCTCCACTTT. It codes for CASRDRGSRNSPLHF.

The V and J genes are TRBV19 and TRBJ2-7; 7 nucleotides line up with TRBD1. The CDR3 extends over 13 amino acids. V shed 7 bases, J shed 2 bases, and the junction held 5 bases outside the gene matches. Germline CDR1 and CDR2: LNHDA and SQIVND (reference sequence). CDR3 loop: CASTLDRPYEQYF. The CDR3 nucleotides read TGTGCCAGTACCCTGGACAGGCCCTACGAGCAGTACTTC.

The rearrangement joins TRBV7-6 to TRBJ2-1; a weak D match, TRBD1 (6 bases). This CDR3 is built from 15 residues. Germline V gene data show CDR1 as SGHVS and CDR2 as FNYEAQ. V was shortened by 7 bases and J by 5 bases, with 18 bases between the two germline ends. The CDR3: CASTPSGQGNNEQFF. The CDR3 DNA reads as TGTGCCAGCACCCCATCCGGGCAGGGGAACAATGAGCAGTTCTTC.

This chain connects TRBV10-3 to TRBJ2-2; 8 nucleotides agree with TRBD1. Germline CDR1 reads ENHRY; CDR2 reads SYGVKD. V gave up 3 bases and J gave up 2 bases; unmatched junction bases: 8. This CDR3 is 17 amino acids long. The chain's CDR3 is CAISDYLGQGNTGELFF. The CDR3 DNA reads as TGTGCCATCAGTGACTATCTCGGACAGGGAAACACCGGGGAGCTGTTTTTT.

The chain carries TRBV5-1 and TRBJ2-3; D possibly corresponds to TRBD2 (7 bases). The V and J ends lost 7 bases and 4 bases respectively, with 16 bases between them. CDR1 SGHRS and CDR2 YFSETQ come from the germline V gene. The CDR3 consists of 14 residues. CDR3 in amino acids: CASGTSGGPDTQYF. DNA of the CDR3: TGCGCCAGCGGCACGTCGGGGGGCCCAGATACGCAGTATTTT.

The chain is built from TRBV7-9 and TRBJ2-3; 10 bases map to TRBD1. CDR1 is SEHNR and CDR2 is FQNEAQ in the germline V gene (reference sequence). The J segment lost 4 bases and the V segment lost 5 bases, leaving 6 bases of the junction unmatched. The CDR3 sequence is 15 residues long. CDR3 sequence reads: CASSKGQGGADTQYF. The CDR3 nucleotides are TGTGCCAGCAGCAAAGGACAGGGGGGTGCAGATACGCAGTATTTT.

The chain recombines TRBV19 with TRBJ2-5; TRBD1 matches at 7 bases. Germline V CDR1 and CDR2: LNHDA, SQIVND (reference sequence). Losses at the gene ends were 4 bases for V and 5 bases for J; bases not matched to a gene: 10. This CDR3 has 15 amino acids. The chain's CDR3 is CASSTQVTGYETQYF. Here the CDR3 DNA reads TGTGCCAGTAGTACTCAAGTGACAGGGTACGAGACCCAGTACTTC.

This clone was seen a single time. This chain's CDR3 is CASTRGRRGAGENIQYF. DNA for the CDR3: TGTGCCAGCACCCGGGGTCGGCGGGGGGCGGGGGAAAACATTCAGTACTTC. V and J are TRBV3-1 (or the pseudogene TRBV3-2) and TRBJ2-4; 8 bases align to TRBD2. Trimming took 7 bases from V and 5 from J; bases not matched to a gene: 16. Germline V gene data show CDR1 as LGHDT and CDR2 as YNNKEL (reference sequence). The CDR3 runs 17 residues.

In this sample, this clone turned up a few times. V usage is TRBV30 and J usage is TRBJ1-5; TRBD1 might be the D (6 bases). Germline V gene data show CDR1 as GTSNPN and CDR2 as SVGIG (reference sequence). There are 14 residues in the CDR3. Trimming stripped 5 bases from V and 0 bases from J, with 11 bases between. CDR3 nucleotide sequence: TGTGCCTGGGGACAGAGCAATAGCAATCAGCCCCAGCATTTT. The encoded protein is CAWGQSNSNQPQHF.

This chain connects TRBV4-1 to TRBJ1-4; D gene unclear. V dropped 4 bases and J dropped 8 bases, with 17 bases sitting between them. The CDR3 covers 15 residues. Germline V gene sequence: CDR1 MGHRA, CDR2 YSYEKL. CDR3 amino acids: CASSLPPHGVEKLFF. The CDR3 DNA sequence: TGCGCCAGCAGCCTCCCGCCTCACGGGGTCGAAAAACTGTTTTTT.

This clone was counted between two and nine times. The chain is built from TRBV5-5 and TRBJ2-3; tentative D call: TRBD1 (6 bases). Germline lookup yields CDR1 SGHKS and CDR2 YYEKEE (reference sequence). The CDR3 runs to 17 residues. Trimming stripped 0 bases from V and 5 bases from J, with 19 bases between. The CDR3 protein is CASSLARGSLTGDTQYF. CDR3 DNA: TGTGCCAGCAGCTTGGCTAGGGGGTCCTTGACGGGAGATACGCAGTATTTT.

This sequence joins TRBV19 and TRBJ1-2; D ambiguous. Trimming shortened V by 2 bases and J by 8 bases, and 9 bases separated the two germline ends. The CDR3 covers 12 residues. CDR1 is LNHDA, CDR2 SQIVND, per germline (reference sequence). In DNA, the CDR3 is TGTGCCAGTAGTATAAGTTCCCGGGGCTACACCTTC. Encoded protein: CASSISSRGYTF.

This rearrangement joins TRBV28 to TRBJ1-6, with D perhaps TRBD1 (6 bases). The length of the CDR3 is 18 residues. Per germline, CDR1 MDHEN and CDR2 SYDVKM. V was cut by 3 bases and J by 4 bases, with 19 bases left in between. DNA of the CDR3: TGTGCCAGCAGTTTGACCCGGGGAGGGGGACTTTATAATTCACCCCTCCACTTT. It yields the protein CASSLTRGGGLYNSPLHF.

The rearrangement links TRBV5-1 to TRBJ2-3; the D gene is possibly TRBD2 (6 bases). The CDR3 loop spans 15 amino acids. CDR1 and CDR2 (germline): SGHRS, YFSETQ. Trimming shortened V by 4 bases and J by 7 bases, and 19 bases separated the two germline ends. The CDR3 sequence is CASSASSVSRYTQYF. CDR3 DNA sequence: TGCGCCAGCAGCGCATCTAGCGTCTCCAGGTATACGCAGTATTTT.

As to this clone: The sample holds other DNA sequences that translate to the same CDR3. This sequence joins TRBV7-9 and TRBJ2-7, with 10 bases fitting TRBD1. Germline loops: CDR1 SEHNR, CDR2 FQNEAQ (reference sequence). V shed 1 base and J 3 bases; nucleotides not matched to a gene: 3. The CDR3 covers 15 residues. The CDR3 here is CASSLVGTGDYEQYF. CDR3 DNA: TGTGCCAGCAGCTTAGTGGGGACAGGGGACTACGAGCAGTACTTC. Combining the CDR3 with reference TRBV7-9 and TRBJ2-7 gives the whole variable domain DTGVSQNPRHKITKRGQNVTFRCDPISEHNRLYWYRQTLGQGPEFLTYFQNEAQLEKSRLLSDRFSAERPKGSFSTLEIQRTEQGDSAMYLCASSLVGTGDYEQYFGPGTRLTVT.

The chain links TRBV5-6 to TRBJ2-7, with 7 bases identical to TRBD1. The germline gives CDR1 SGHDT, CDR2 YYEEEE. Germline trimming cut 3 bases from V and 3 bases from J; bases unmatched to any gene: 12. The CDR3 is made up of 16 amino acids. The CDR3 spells CASSWIGTVIYYEQYF. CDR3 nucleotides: TGTGCCAGCAGCTGGATTGGGACAGTCATCTACTACGAGCAGTACTTC.

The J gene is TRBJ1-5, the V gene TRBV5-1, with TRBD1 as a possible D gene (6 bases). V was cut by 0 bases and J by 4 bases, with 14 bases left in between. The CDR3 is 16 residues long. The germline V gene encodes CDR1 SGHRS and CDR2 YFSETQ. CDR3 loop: CASSLEGGAGNQPQHF. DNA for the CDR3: TGCGCCAGCAGCTTGGAAGGGGGGGCAGGTAATCAGCCCCAGCATTTT.